At least ten counts were recorded for the clone carrying this T cell receptor beta chain. The data are from a study of human T cells and chemical hapten exposure. TCRdb re-called the RACE reads with MiXCR, one entry per CDR3 protein. Of tens of thousands of distinct CDR3 sequences listed, roughly a tenth were seen once; the top ten hold approximately 3.5%. Germline V gene data show CDR1 as MNHEY and CDR2 as SVGEGT. The CDR3 is 17 residues long. The junction had 14 bases not matched to a gene; V was cut back by 1 base and J by 7 bases. Described time point: patch test 3, about 24 weeks after DPC sensitization. Specified treatment: therapeutic diphenylcyclopropenone sensitization with weekly scalp DPC.

The rearrangement uses TRBV6-2 or TRBV6-3 and TRBJ2-3; the match to TRBD2 covers 7 bases. The sequence came from a woman aged 45-60 years with alopecia areata. Some clones in this sample may be carry-over from other donors' samples. The sequenced sample was whole blood, obtained in connection with sensitization to the hapten diphenylcyclopropenone (DPC). The CDR3 DNA is TGTGCCAGCAGTTACTTCCCCGGGACTACCCAAGGAAATACGCAGTATTTT. It yields the protein CASSYFPGTTQGNTQYF.